The 4 T cell receptor beta chains given below trace back to one sample, sequenced in a study of T cell clonality in common variable immunodeficiency. No antigens are known for them. The study, taken as a whole, reports: Fewer deletions and N-nucleotide insertions were reportedly seen in common variable immunodeficiency TCR beta sequences.

Some clones are missing from TCRdb's copy, which holds only in-frame ones; the method was immunoSEQ multiplex PCR. The sample shows around 24,000 clones, none of them appearing just once. Sequencing was carried out using peripheral blood mononuclear cells. The receptors were sampled from a human donor with common variable immunodeficiency.

This clone came up many times. Sequencing ends 3 residues short of the CDR3 end; the germline J gene provides the rest. The V and J genes are TRBV7-7 and TRBJ2-5; no definite D call. The CDR3 length is 14 residues. The V end was cut by 3 bases, the J end by 1 base, with 9 bases between. The germline gives CDR1 SSHAT, CDR2 FNYEAQ (reference sequence). Partial CDR3 DNA: TGTGCCAGCAGCTTTAGGCTAGGCCAAGAGACC. Its translation: CASSFRLGQET. The CDR3, in full, reads CASSFRLGQETQYF.

In this sample, this clone turned up many times. The chain's CDR3 is CASSYSGHSYEQYF. The sequenced CDR3 bases are TGTGCCAGCAGTTACTCGGGACATTCCTACGAG. The rearrangement links TRBV6-2 or TRBV6-3 to TRBJ2-7; the D gene is possibly TRBD1 (6 bases). With the read ending 3 residues before the CDR3 end, the germline J gene is used to fill in that end. The V gene's germline CDR1 is MNHEY and CDR2 SVGEGT. Deletions cut 0 bases from V and 1 base from J, with 7 bases between. CDR3 size: 14 residues.

This clone was detected many times. The read falls 3 residues short of the CDR3 end, and the missing part is taken from the germline J gene. The gene calls are TRBV7-2 and TRBJ2-7, with TRBD1 as a possible D gene (5 bases). The ends were cut back, 1 base at V and 3 bases at J, with 10 bases in the middle. The CDR3 is 14 amino acids. Germline V gives CDR1 SGHTA, CDR2 FQGNSA. The sequenced part of the CDR3 DNA is TGTGCCAGCAGCTTAGGGTACAGGTACTACGAG. As protein: CASSLGYRYYE. The full-length CDR3 reads as CASSLGYRYYEQYF.

At least ten counts were recorded for this clone. The CDR3 sequence is CASSLYDRYPYEQYF. The sequenced CDR3 bases are TGTGCCAGCTCACTATACGACAGGTATCCCTACGAG. The chain couples TRBV18 to TRBJ2-7; possibly TRBD1 for D (6 bases). The read stops 3 residues short of the end of the CDR3; the missing end is completed from the germline J gene. CDR1 is KGHSH and CDR2 is LQKENI in the germline V gene. The CDR3 has 15 residues. V gave up 4 bases and J gave up 2 bases, with 15 bases separating them.